A single T cell receptor (beta chain) is shown here with its context. Antigen unknown. The data belong to a study of monozygotic twins with inflammatory bowel disease. Study results and caveats: IBD patients showed reduced TCRbeta diversity (inverse Simpson) versus healthy co-twins. No discrimination was achieved between different T cell subtypes.

The authors used about 3.5 ug of total RNA per TCR library. A 6-nucleotide sample barcode was carried by the UMIs, which template switching added. Each CDR3 protein gets one entry in TCRdb, which reprocessed the 5' RACE reads and gives no DNA. This sample contains approximately 150,000 distinct CDR3 sequences. Sequencing was done on a sample of blood. The sequence derives from a human donor with ulcerative colitis or Crohn's disease, or a healthy co-twin of an affected twin (not recorded which).

The CDR3 loop is CASSSRPGQGTEAFF. The chain is built from TRBV7-2 and TRBJ1-1; TCRdb picks TRBD1, but there is no DNA to check that call. Germline CDR1 and CDR2: SGHTA and FQGNSA. The CDR3 is 15 residues long.